This TCR beta chain was captured in a study of shared clonotypes between healthy human individuals. Whole-study results and caveats: Compared with memory subsets, naive subsets generally had larger estimated richness.

About this clone: Its antigen is undetermined.

Assay used: immunoSEQ multiplex PCR; TCRdb lists only in-frame clones, some missing. The sample has about 2.4 million clones, approximately 94% seen once. Trimming took 6 bases from V and 7 from J, leaving 15 bases between them. The germline gives CDR1 MDHEN, CDR2 SYDVKM. This CDR3 contains 14 residues. This chain joins TRBV28 and TRBJ1-4; weak D call: TRBD1 (5 bases). This clonotype originated in a man between 18 and 35 years old in good health. Sequencing was carried out using naive CD4+ T cells sorted from blood. Stated subset: CD45RA+ positively selected. CDR3 DNA: TGTGCCAGCAGGGACGGCACTAGGGGTGAAAAACTGTTTTTT. Its translation is CASRDGTRGEKLFF. The full variable domain, rest sourced from reference TRBV28 and TRBJ1-4, is DVKVTQSSRYLVKRTGEKVFLECVQDMDHENMFWYRQDPGLGLRLIYFSYDVKMKEKGDIPEGYSVSREKKERFSLILESASTNQTSMYLCASRDGTRGEKLFFGSGTQLSVL.